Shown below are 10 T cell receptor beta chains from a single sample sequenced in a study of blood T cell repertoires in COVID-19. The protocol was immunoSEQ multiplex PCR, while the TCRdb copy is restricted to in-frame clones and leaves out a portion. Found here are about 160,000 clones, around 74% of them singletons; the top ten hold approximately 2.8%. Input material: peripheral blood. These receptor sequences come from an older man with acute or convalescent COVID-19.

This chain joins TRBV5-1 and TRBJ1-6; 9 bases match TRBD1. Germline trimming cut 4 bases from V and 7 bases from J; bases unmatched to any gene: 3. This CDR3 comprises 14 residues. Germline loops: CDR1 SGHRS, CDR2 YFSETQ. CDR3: CASSHGQGNSPLHF. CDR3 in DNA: TGCGCCAGCAGCCATGGACAGGGGAATTCACCCCTCCACTTT.

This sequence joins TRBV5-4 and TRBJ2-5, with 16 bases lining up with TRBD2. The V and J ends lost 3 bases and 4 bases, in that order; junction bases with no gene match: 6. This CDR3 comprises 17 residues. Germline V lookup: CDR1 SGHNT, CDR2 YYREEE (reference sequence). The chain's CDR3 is CASSSGTSGGAGETQYF. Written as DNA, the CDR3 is TGTGCCAGCAGCTCCGGGACTAGCGGGGGGGCAGGAGAGACCCAGTACTTC.

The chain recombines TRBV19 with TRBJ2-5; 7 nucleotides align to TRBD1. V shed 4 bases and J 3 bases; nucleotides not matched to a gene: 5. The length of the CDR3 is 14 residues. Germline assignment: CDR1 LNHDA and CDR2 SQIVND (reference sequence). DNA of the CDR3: TGTGCCAGTAGTACGCTTGACAGGGAAGAGACCCAGTACTTC. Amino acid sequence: CASSTLDREETQYF.

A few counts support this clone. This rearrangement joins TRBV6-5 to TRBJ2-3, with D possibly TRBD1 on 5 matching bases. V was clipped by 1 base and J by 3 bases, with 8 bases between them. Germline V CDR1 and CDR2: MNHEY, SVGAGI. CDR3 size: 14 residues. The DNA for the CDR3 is TGTGCCAGCAGTTACTATTCAGGGACAGATACGCAGTATTTT. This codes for CASSYYSGTDTQYF.

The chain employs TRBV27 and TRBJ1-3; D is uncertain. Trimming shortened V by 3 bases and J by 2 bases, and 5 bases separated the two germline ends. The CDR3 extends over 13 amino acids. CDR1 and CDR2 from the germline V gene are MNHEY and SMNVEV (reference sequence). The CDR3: CASSFYPGNTIYF. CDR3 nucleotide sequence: TGTGCCAGCAGTTTCTATCCTGGAAACACCATATATTTT.

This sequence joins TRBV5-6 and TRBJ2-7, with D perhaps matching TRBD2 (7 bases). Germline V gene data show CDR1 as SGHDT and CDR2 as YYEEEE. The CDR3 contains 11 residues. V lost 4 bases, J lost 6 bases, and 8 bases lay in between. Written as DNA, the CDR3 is TGTGCCAGCAGCAGGGGGGGCGAGCAGTACTTC. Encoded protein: CASSRGGEQYF.

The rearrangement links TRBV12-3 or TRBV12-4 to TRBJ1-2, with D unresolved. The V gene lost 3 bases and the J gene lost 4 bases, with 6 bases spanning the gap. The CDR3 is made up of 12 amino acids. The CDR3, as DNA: TGTGCCAGCAGTTTGTCCTCCTATGGCTACACCTTC. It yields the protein CASSLSSYGYTF.

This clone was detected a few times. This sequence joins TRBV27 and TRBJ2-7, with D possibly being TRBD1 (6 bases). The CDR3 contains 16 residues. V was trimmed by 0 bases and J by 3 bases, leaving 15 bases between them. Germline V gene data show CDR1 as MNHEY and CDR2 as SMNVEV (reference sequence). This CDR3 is CASSLSAGTLNYEQYF. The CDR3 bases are TGTGCCAGCAGTTTATCGGCCGGGACACTTAACTACGAGCAGTACTTC.

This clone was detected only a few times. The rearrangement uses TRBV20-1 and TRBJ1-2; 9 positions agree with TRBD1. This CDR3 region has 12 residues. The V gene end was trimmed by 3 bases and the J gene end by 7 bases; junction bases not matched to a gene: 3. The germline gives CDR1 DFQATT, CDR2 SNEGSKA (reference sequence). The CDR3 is CSASTGGTGYTF. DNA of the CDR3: TGCAGTGCTAGTACAGGGGGCACTGGCTACACCTTC.

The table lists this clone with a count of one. CDR3 coding DNA: TGTGCCATCAGTGAGGAAGGGGACTATGGCTACACCTTC. This gives the protein CAISEEGDYGYTF. J is TRBJ1-2 and V is TRBV10-3; perhaps TRBD1 as D (5 bases). The germline V and J ends were trimmed by 2 bases and 3 bases, with 7 bases remaining between them. The CDR3 contains 13 residues. Germline V CDR1 and CDR2: ENHRY, SYGVKD.